This TCR beta chain was profiled in a study of shared clonotypes between healthy human individuals. Looking at the study overall: Each donor's CD8 memory used one plate, CD8 naive two, each CD4 subset three.

Produced via immunoSEQ multiplex PCR; TCRdb's table is partial and in-frame only. The profile covers around 510,000 clones, with about 96% appearing a single time and about 0.06% taken by the ten largest. CDR3 length equals 15 residues. Germline V CDR1 and CDR2: SGHRS, YFSETQ. The sequenced sample consisted of naive CD4+ T cells sorted from blood. Subset: CD45RA+ positively selected. The chain has TRBV5-1 and TRBJ2-5; 8 bases fit TRBD1. The DNA end is more similar to TRBJ2-7, so the J call may be wrong. The TCR comes from a young woman in good health. CDR3 in amino acids: CASSPGTGYVHEQYF. Here the CDR3 DNA reads TGCGCCAGCAGTCCCGGGACAGGCTACGTCCACGAGCAGTACTTC.